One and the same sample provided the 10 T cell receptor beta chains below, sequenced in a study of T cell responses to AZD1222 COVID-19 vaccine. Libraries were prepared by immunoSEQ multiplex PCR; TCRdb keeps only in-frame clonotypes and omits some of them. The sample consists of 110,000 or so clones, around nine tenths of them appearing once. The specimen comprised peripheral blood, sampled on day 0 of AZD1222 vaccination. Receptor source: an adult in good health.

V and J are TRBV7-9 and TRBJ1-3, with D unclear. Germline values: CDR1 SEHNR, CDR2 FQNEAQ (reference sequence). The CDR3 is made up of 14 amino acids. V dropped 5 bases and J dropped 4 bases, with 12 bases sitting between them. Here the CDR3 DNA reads TGTGCCAGCAGCCCTTCTCGGTCGGGAAACACCATATATTTT. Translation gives CASSPSRSGNTIYF.

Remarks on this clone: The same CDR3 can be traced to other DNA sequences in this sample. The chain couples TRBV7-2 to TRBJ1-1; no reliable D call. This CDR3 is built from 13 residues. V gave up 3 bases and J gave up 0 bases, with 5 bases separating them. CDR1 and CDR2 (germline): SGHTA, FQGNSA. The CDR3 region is CASSFSVNTEAFF. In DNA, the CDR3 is TGTGCCAGCAGCTTTTCAGTGAACACTGAAGCTTTCTTT.

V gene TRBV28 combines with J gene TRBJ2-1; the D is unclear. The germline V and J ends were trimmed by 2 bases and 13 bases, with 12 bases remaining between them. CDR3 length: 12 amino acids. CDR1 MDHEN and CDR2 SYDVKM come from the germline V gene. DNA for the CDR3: TGTGCCAGCAGTTTAAATGGCGGTACCCAGTTCTTC. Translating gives CASSLNGGTQFF.

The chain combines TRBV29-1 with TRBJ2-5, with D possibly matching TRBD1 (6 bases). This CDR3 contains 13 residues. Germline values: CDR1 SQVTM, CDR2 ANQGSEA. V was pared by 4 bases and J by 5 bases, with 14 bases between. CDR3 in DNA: TGCAGCGTTGCGCGAACAGGGCGGGAGACCCAGTACTTC. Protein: CSVARTGRETQYF.

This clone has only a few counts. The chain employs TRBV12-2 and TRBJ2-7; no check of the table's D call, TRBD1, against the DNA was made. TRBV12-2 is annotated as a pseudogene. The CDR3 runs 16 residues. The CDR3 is CASRNPGQGFVYEQYF. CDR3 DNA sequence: TGTGCAAGTCGCAATCCGGGACAGGGGTTCGTGTACGAGCAGTACTTC.

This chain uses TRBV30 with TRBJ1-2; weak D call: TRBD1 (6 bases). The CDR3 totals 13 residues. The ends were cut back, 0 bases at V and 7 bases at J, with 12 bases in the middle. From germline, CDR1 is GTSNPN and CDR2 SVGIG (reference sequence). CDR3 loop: CAWSVRGAGGYTF. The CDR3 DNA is TGTGCCTGGAGTGTAAGGGGGGCCGGTGGCTACACCTTC.

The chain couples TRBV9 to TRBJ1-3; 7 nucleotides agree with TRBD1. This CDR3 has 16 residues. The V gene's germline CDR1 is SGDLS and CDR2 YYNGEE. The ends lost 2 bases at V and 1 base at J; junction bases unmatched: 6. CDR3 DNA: TGTGCCAGCAGCGTTAACAGGGGCTTTTCTGGAAACACCATATATTTT. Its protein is CASSVNRGFSGNTIYF.

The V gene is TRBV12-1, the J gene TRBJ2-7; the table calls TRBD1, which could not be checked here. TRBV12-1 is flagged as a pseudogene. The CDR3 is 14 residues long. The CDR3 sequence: CASSSVGTAREQYF. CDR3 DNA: TGTGCCAGCAGCTCCGTTGGGACAGCCCGGGAGCAGTACTTC.

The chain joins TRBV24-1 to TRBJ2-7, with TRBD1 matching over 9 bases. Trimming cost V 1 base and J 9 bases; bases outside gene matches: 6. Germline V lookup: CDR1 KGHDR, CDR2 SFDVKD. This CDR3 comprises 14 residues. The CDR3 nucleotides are TGTGCCACCAGTGATTTCTTCCAGGACAGGGGGCAGTACTTC. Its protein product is CATSDFFQDRGQYF.

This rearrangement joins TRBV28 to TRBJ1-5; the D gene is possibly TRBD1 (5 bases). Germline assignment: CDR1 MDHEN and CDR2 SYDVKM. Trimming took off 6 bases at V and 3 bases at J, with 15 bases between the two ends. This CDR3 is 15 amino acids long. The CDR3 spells CASSRTRQNNQPQHF. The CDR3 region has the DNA TGTGCCAGCAGCCGAACCCGACAGAACAATCAGCCCCAGCATTTT.